The 32 T cell receptor beta chains below come from one sample, sequenced in a study of T cells in Graves' hyperthyroidism and ophthalmopathy. RNA transcripts provided the source from which TCR beta CDR3 regions were amplified. The primer set for the first-round RT-PCR of the TCR CDR3 was HTBI. TCRdb reanalysed the multiplex PCR reads using MiXCR and keeps one entry per CDR3 protein. The sample shows 450,000 to 650,000 distinct CDR3 sequences, less than 25% of them seen only once. Sequenced: blood. These receptors all stem from a man between 18 and 35 years old with Graves' hyperthyroidism.

Many counts were recorded for this clonotype. The CDR3 sequence: CSARDSSETGWASRELFF. As DNA, the CDR3 is TGCAGTGCTAGAGATAGTAGTGAGACAGGGTGGGCTAGTCGGGAGCTGTTTTTT. This chain joins TRBV20-1 and TRBJ2-2, with 7 positions matching TRBD1. CDR1 and CDR2 (germline): DFQATT, SNEGSKA (reference sequence). This CDR3 contains 18 residues. The J segment lost 9 bases and the V segment lost 0 bases, leaving 19 bases of the junction unmatched.

This clonotype was recorded many times. This rearrangement joins TRBV20-1 to TRBJ2-7; 11 positions match TRBD2. Germline CDR1 and CDR2: DFQATT and SNEGSKA (reference sequence). J was trimmed by 8 bases and V by 3 bases; bases with no gene match: 12. The CDR3 totals 15 residues. CDR3 residues: CSASNLAGGPPKQYF. CDR3 DNA sequence: TGCAGTGCTAGTAATCTAGCGGGGGGCCCCCCTAAGCAGTACTTC.

This clonotype was recorded a few times. V is TRBV4-1 and J is TRBJ1-2; 8 bases align to TRBD1. The CDR3 is 16 amino acids. Germline CDR1 and CDR2: MGHRA and YSYEKL. V gave up 3 bases and J gave up 0 bases; unmatched junction bases: 6. For the CDR3, the DNA is TGCGCCAGCAGCCACCCCGGGACAGGAACTAACTATGGCTACACCTTC. This translates into CASSHPGTGTNYGYTF.

J is TRBJ1-1 and V is TRBV11-1, with D possibly being TRBD1 (5 bases). CDR1 SGHAT and CDR2 FQDESV come from the germline V gene (reference sequence). V shed 3 bases and J shed 2 bases, with 19 bases lying between them. The length of the CDR3 is 17 residues. CDR3 sequence (DNA): TGTGCCAGCAGCTTGTCAGGGAAGGGTGTCTTTAACACTGAAGCTTTCTTT. This sequence encodes CASSLSGKGVFNTEAFF.

This clonotype was counted only a few times. The rearrangement joins TRBV9 to TRBJ2-2; 8 bases map to TRBD2. The CDR3 sequence is 17 residues long. Germline V gene lookup returns CDR1 SGDLS and CDR2 YYNGEE. After removal of 6 bases from V and 7 bases from J, the junction contained 17 bases not matched to a gene. The CDR3 loop is CASTPPPSGGNVGELFF. The CDR3 DNA follows: TGTGCCAGCACCCCGCCCCCCAGCGGGGGAAATGTCGGGGAGCTGTTTTTT.

There are many counts of this clonotype. The chain recombines TRBV15 with TRBJ1-5; no definite D call. The CDR3 is 17 amino acids. Germline CDR1 and CDR2: LNHNV and YYDKDF (reference sequence). V gave up 0 bases and J gave up 0 bases, with 12 bases separating them. The CDR3 DNA sequence: TGTGCCACCAGCAGAGACTCTCTTAACTATAGCAATCAGCCCCAGCATTTT. It codes for CATSRDSLNYSNQPQHF.

This clonotype was seen only a few times. One base away lies a much larger clone, so this may be a sequencing read error. The gene calls are TRBV24-1 and TRBJ2-5; D uncertain. Trimming left V 9 bases short and J 3 bases short, with 13 bases between. This CDR3 is built from 13 residues. Germline CDR1 reads KGHDR; CDR2 reads SFDVKD. CDR3 amino acids: CATRGAAKETQYF. CDR3 coding DNA: TGTGCCACCCGCGGAGCAGCTAAAGAGACCCAGTACTTC.

This clonotype has ten or more counts. V and J are TRBV2 and TRBJ2-5; 8 bases are shared with TRBD2. J gave up 3 bases and V 3 bases, and 3 bases lay outside the gene matches. The V gene's germline CDR1 is SNHLY and CDR2 FYNNEI. The CDR3 contains 14 residues. Here the CDR3 reads CASSEERGKETQYF. Written as DNA, the CDR3 is TGTGCCAGCAGTGAGGAGCGGGGGAAAGAGACCCAGTACTTC.

This clonotype was detected many times. J is TRBJ1-5 and V is TRBV30; D not certain. CDR1 and CDR2 (germline): GTSNPN, SVGIG (reference sequence). The V gene lost 2 bases and the J gene lost 8 bases, with 13 bases spanning the gap. The CDR3 spans 13 residues. DNA for the CDR3: TGTGCCTGGAGTCCCCGGGTCTCGGAGCCCCAGCATTTT. Protein sequence: CAWSPRVSEPQHF.

The sample holds many counts of this clonotype. The V call is TRBV12-3 or TRBV12-4, the J call TRBJ2-2, with TRBD1 as a possible D gene (6 bases). There are 15 residues in the CDR3. V lost 1 base and J 1 base, leaving 7 bases between the germline ends. The CDR3 here is CASSLEGGNTGELFF. CDR3 in DNA: TGTGCCAGCAGTTTAGAAGGGGGGAACACCGGGGAGCTGTTTTTT.

The chain is built from TRBV7-9 and TRBJ2-4, with D possibly being TRBD2 (6 bases). V lost 3 bases and J lost 9, with 12 bases in between. This CDR3 contains 13 residues. In germline, CDR1 is SEHNR, CDR2 FQNEAQ (reference sequence). The CDR3 loop reads CASSFGGRSIQYF. The CDR3 nucleotides read TGTGCCAGCAGCTTTGGGGGGAGGAGCATTCAGTACTTC.

The sample holds many counts of this clonotype. The chain uses TRBV19 and TRBJ1-5, with TRBD1 matching over 8 bases. CDR1 is LNHDA, CDR2 SQIVND, per germline (reference sequence). The CDR3 is 15 residues long. J gave up 8 bases and V 3 bases, and 9 bases lay outside the gene matches. This chain's CDR3 is CASSIEDRAWEPQHF. Written as DNA, the CDR3 is TGTGCCAGTAGTATCGAGGACAGGGCTTGGGAGCCCCAGCATTTT.

The sample holds many counts of this clonotype. This chain joins TRBV3-1 and TRBJ1-1; D uncertain. With 7 bases removed from V and 4 bases from J, the gap between germline ends came to 16 bases. In germline, CDR1 is LGHDT, CDR2 YNNKEL (reference sequence). This CDR3 region has 14 residues. The CDR3 here is CASTHGGVGTEAFF. The CDR3 DNA is TGTGCCAGCACCCACGGCGGAGTGGGCACTGAAGCTTTCTTT.

This clonotype was counted ten times or more. The rearrangement joins TRBV19 to TRBJ2-5; 12 positions match TRBD2. Trimming took 5 bases from V and 0 from J; bases not matched to a gene: 7. Germline V lookup: CDR1 LNHDA, CDR2 SQIVND (reference sequence). This CDR3 is 17 amino acids long. CDR3 loop: CASSPRLAGVYQETQYF. For the CDR3, the DNA is TGTGCCAGTAGTCCAAGACTAGCGGGGGTGTACCAAGAGACCCAGTACTTC.

This clonotype appeared a few times. This sequence joins TRBV6-1 and TRBJ2-7, with TRBD1 matching over 7 bases. The CDR3 runs to 15 residues. J was trimmed by 2 bases and V by 8 bases; bases with no gene match: 12. Germline V gene data show CDR1 as MNHNS and CDR2 as SASEGT. CDR3 coding DNA: TGTGCCAGCCGACCGGGGTACAGGGGTACCTACGAGCAGTACTTC. As protein: CASRPGYRGTYEQYF.

This clonotype was seen at least ten times. The CDR3 sequence: CASSSIRTGLNTEAFF. In nucleotides, the CDR3 is TGTGCCAGCAGCTCGATTCGGACAGGGCTGAACACTGAAGCTTTCTTT. The chain employs TRBV11-1 and TRBJ1-1; 8 bases agree with TRBD1. Trimming cost V 4 bases and J 0 bases; bases outside gene matches: 7. CDR3 length: 16 residues. CDR1 and CDR2 (germline): SGHAT, FQDESV (reference sequence). Complete variable domain (other parts from reference TRBV11-1 and TRBJ1-1): EAEVAQSPRYKITEKSQAVAFWCDPISGHATLYWYRQILGQGPELLVQFQDESVVDDSQLPKDRFSAERLKGVDSTLKIQPAELGDSAMYLCASSSIRTGLNTEAFFGQGTRLTVV.

The rearrangement links TRBV7-9 to TRBJ2-5; D unclear. Germline CDR1 and CDR2: SEHNR and FQNEAQ (reference sequence). Trimming took 5 bases from V and 5 from J, leaving 12 bases between them. The CDR3 covers 13 residues. CDR3 protein: CASSVSGRETQYF. The CDR3 DNA is TGTGCCAGCAGCGTGAGTGGGCGGGAGACCCAGTACTTC.

This clonotype has ten or more counts. The chain employs TRBV19 and TRBJ1-1; D call uncertain. This CDR3 is 13 amino acids long. CDR1 is LNHDA, CDR2 SQIVND, per germline (reference sequence). The germline V and J ends were trimmed by 5 bases and 5 bases, with 12 bases remaining between them. DNA for the CDR3: TGTGCCAGTAGTTTGACCCAAGGAACTGAAGCTTTCTTT. It is translated as CASSLTQGTEAFF. Based on the CDR3 plus reference TRBV19 and TRBJ1-1, the full variable domain is DGGITQSPKYLFRKEGQNVTLSCEQNLNHDAMYWYRQDPGQGLRLIYYSQIVNDFQKGDIAEGYSVSREKKESFPLTVTSAQKNPTAFYLCASSLTQGTEAFFGQGTRLTVV.

This clonotype was seen repeatedly, ten times or more. The chain links TRBV21-1 to TRBJ1-2; TRBD1, as called in the table, went unchecked against the DNA. TRBV21-1 is classified as a pseudogene. The CDR3 has 22 residues. The CDR3: CASSTILSGGPFQVGANYGYTF. In nucleotides, the CDR3 is TGTGCCAGCAGCACCATCCTTTCAGGGGGGCCCTTCCAGGTCGGAGCTAACTATGGCTACACCTTC.

The rearrangement uses TRBV30 and TRBJ1-2, with D uncertain. CDR3 length: 18 residues. Germline V gene lookup returns CDR1 GTSNPN and CDR2 SVGIG (reference sequence). V shed 3 bases and J shed 8 bases, with 31 bases lying between them. This chain's CDR3 is CAWRRRRLDLGVSGGYTF. As DNA, the CDR3 is TGTGCCTGGAGGAGACGACGACTGGACCTAGGAGTTTCTGGAGGCTACACCTTC.

J is TRBJ2-5 and V is TRBV12-3 or TRBV12-4; TRBD1 matches 9 bases. V gave up 5 bases and J gave up 7 bases; unmatched junction bases: 2. This CDR3 has 12 residues. The CDR3 is CASSRTGATQYF. The CDR3 DNA follows: TGTGCCAGCAGTAGGACAGGGGCGACCCAGTACTTC.

This clonotype showed up just a few times. The chain has TRBV6-8 and TRBJ1-5; 7 bases align to TRBD1. The V gene end was trimmed by 7 bases and the J gene end by 6 bases; junction bases not matched to a gene: 12. Germline CDR1 and CDR2: MNHGY and SAAAGT. The CDR3 extends over 15 amino acids. For the CDR3, the DNA is TGTGCCAGCAACCACCCGAGACAGGGTATTCAGCCCCAGCATTTT. This gives the protein CASNHPRQGIQPQHF.

The table lists this clonotype with many counts. The chain couples TRBV11-2 to TRBJ2-5, with a weak D call TRBD2 (7 bases). The CDR3 runs to 14 residues. Trimming stripped 0 bases from V and 5 bases from J, with 10 bases between. Germline V gene data show CDR1 as SGHAT and CDR2 as FQNNGV. CDR3 residues: CASSLEGGPETQYF. The DNA for the CDR3 is TGTGCCAGCAGCTTAGAGGGGGGGCCTGAGACCCAGTACTTC. Based on the CDR3 plus reference TRBV11-2 and TRBJ2-5, the full variable domain is EAGVAQSPRYKIIEKRQSVAFWCNPISGHATLYWYQQILGQGPKLLIQFQNNGVVDDSQLPKDRFSAERLKGVDSTLKIQPAKLEDSAVYLCASSLEGGPETQYFGPGTRLLVL.

V and J are TRBV27 and TRBJ2-7; 8 nucleotides align to TRBD1. Germline trimming cut 5 bases from V and 3 bases from J; bases unmatched to any gene: 12. The CDR3 is 16 residues long. Germline CDR1 MNHEY, CDR2 SMNVEV (reference sequence). CDR3 in DNA: TGTGCCAGCAGTCCCTACCTAACAGGGGGATACTACGAGCAGTACTTC. Translating it yields CASSPYLTGGYYEQYF.

The chain couples TRBV9 to TRBJ2-2; TRBD1 might be the D (6 bases). V lost 5 bases and J 4 bases, leaving 15 bases between the germline ends. CDR3 length equals 15 residues. Germline assignment: CDR1 SGDLS and CDR2 YYNGEE. CDR3 DNA sequence: TGTGCCAGCAGTACAGGGACGACATCCACCGGGGAGCTGTTTTTT. It encodes CASSTGTTSTGELFF.

The genes are TRBV6-1 and TRBJ1-2; D ambiguous. The CDR3 totals 12 residues. Germline V gene lookup returns CDR1 MNHNS and CDR2 SASEGT. Trimming cost V 1 base and J 6 bases, with 6 bases left between them. The DNA of the CDR3 is TGTGCCAGCAGTGAAGACCGAGATGGCTACACCTTC. As protein: CASSEDRDGYTF.

J is TRBJ1-1 and V is TRBV4-1, with TRBD1 matching over 10 bases. Germline V CDR1 and CDR2: MGHRA, YSYEKL. The junction had 2 bases not matched to a gene; V was cut back by 0 bases and J by 1 base. The CDR3 extends over 16 amino acids. CDR3 region: CASSQDGTGANTEAFF. In DNA form, the CDR3 reads TGCGCCAGCAGCCAAGATGGGACAGGGGCGAACACTGAAGCTTTCTTT.

This clonotype appeared many times. The rearrangement uses TRBV24-1 and TRBJ1-1; possible D gene TRBD1, 5 bases. The length of the CDR3 is 17 residues. Germline V gene data show CDR1 as KGHDR and CDR2 as SFDVKD. Trimming removed 5 bases from V and 0 bases from J, with 18 bases in between. The CDR3 DNA reads as TGTGCCACCAGTGTCAAAAACGAGGGGCCCTTGAACACTGAAGCTTTCTTT. Residues: CATSVKNEGPLNTEAFF.

This clonotype came up many times. The J gene is TRBJ2-7, the V gene TRBV28, with 7 bases fitting TRBD1. Germline trimming cut 5 bases from V and 5 bases from J; bases unmatched to any gene: 6. The CDR3 contains 13 residues. CDR1 and CDR2 from the germline V gene are MDHEN and SYDVKM. The CDR3 DNA is TGTGCCAGCAGTCAGACAGGGTTTCACGAGCAGTACTTC. Residues: CASSQTGFHEQYF.

CDR3 protein: CASSLWTGNGNTEAFF. The CDR3 bases are TGTGCCAGCAGTCTTTGGACAGGGAACGGAAACACTGAAGCTTTCTTT. The chain employs TRBV28 and TRBJ1-1, with TRBD1 identical over 8 bases. The CDR3 sequence is 16 residues long. The V segment lost 5 bases and the J segment 2 bases; nucleotides outside the gene matches: 10. CDR1 and CDR2 from the germline V gene are MDHEN and SYDVKM.

To note about this clonotype: One end of the junction does not line up with germline, which may come from a read error. The chain is built from TRBV6-2 or TRBV6-3 and TRBJ1-1, with TRBD1 as a possible D gene (5 bases). This CDR3 has 14 residues. Germline V gene sequence: CDR1 MNHEY, CDR2 SVGEGT. CDR3 sequence reads: CASRLGTRNTEAFF. As DNA, the CDR3 is TGTGCCAGCAGACTGGGGACGCGGAACACTGAGGCTTTCTTT.

This clonotype was picked up many times. The CDR3 DNA sequence: TGCAGTGCAGAAGACAGGGCGGCTCAGCCCCAGCATTTT. It specifies CSAEDRAAQPQHF. The chain joins TRBV20-1 to TRBJ1-5, with 7 bases aligning to TRBD1. This CDR3 has 13 residues. Germline CDR1 and CDR2: DFQATT and SNEGSKA (reference sequence). V gave up 6 bases and J gave up 6 bases; unmatched junction bases: 8.